This TCR beta chain comes out of a study of T cells after yellow fever vaccination. One entry per CDR3 protein, called by TCRdb with MiXCR from the 5' RACE reads. The sample gives a few hundred thousand distinct CDR3 sequences, 8.7% of which show up once; around 3.4% is in the top ten. V trimming: 5 bases; J trimming: 1 base; junction bases outside the gene matches: 13. Germline-derived CDR1 and CDR2 are SGHAT and FQDESV (reference sequence). The CDR3 totals 17 residues. The starting material was CD4+ T cells sorted from PBMCs, obtained 5 days after the yellow fever booster vaccination. The TCR originated in a man aged 18-30 years who received the YFV17D yellow fever vaccine. The rearrangement joins TRBV11-1 to TRBJ2-5, with 7 bases that match TRBD1. The CDR3 nucleotides read TGTGCCAGCAGCGGACAGGACGGCGGACTTTCCCAAGAGACCCAGTACTTC. Its translation: CASSGQDGGLSQETQYF.